These 14 T cell receptor beta chains share one sample of origin, sequenced in a study of early T cells in non-severe SARS-CoV-2 infection. TCRdb reanalysed the 5' RACE reads using MiXCR and keeps one entry per CDR3 protein. Of about 77,000 distinct CDR3 sequences in the sample, roughly 16% were seen once. The specimen was whole blood. All receptors derive from an adult who was a healthcare worker with PCR-confirmed SARS-CoV-2 infection or an uninfected control (not recorded which).

The CDR3 protein is CASSQDLGSSYEQYF. The CDR3 region has the DNA TGCGCCAGCAGCCAAGATCTCGGCAGTTCCTACGAGCAGTACTTC. The chain couples TRBV4-1 to TRBJ2-7; no definite D call. Trimming removed 0 bases from V and 1 base from J, with 10 bases in between. The CDR3 runs to 15 residues. Germline V gene data show CDR1 as MGHRA and CDR2 as YSYEKL.

The chain is built from TRBV6-6 and TRBJ1-1; a weak D match, TRBD1 (6 bases). This CDR3 region has 13 residues. Germline V lookup: CDR1 MNHNY, CDR2 SVGAGI (reference sequence). V gave up 7 bases and J gave up 4 bases, with 13 bases separating them. The DNA of the CDR3 is TGTGCCAGCATCAAACAGGGATCCACTGAAGCTTTCTTT. Its protein product is CASIKQGSTEAFF.

The rearrangement joins TRBV6-5 to TRBJ2-2; perhaps TRBD2 as D (5 bases). The CDR3 contains 14 residues. V gave up 2 bases and J gave up 7 bases, with 11 bases separating them. Germline V gene data show CDR1 as MNHEY and CDR2 as SVGAGI. The CDR3 sequence: CASSYGLLSGELFF. Here the CDR3 DNA reads TGTGCCAGCAGTTACGGACTTTTGAGCGGGGAGCTGTTTTTT.

This clonotype has only a few counts. The V call is TRBV7-9, the J call TRBJ2-3; D is perhaps TRBD1 (5 bases). Germline V gene data show CDR1 as SEHNR and CDR2 as FQNEAQ (reference sequence). V shed 3 bases and J shed 1 base, with 8 bases lying between them. This CDR3 contains 14 residues. Written as DNA, the CDR3 is TGTGCCAGCAGCTTCCAAGGGGGCACAGATACGCAGTATTTT. Translation gives CASSFQGGTDTQYF.

This clonotype was detected a few times. The chain links TRBV15 to TRBJ2-5; D remains ambiguous. The CDR3 sequence is 12 residues long. The V end was cut by 5 bases, the J end by 2 bases, with 6 bases between. Germline V gives CDR1 LNHNV, CDR2 YYDKDF (reference sequence). Written as DNA, the CDR3 is TGTGCCACCAGCGCACGACAAGAGACCCAGTACTTC. Protein product: CATSARQETQYF.

In its sample, this clonotype was seen many times. The rearrangement joins TRBV3-1 to TRBJ2-7, with D hard to call. With 1 base removed from V and 4 bases from J, the gap between germline ends came to 5 bases. The CDR3 has 12 amino acids. In germline, CDR1 is LGHDT, CDR2 YNNKEL (reference sequence). CDR3 amino acids: CASSQADYEQYF. CDR3 sequence (DNA): TGTGCCAGCAGCCAAGCAGATTACGAGCAGTACTTC.

Ten or more counts support this clonotype. The CDR3 loop reads CASSLVSGTPMGGELFF. CDR3 nucleotide sequence: TGCGCCAGCAGCCTGGTCAGCGGGACCCCGATGGGCGGGGAGCTGTTTTTT. The chain links TRBV10-1 to TRBJ2-2, with 7 bases that match TRBD2. Trimming at V came to 6 bases and at J to 7 bases, leaving 17 bases not matched to a gene. This CDR3 region has 17 residues. Germline V gene data show CDR1 as WNHNN and CDR2 as SYGVQD (reference sequence).

This chain connects TRBV6-2 or TRBV6-3 to TRBJ2-3, with 7 bases fitting TRBD2. Germline V gene data show CDR1 as MNHEY and CDR2 as SVGEGT. This CDR3 is 15 amino acids long. With 5 bases clipped from V and 3 bases from J, the junction kept 8 bases outside the gene matches. The CDR3 DNA reads TGTGCCAGCAGTCCCTCGACTAGCCGAACAGATACGCAGTATTTT. This encodes CASSPSTSRTDTQYF.

In its sample, this clonotype was seen a few times. The chain employs TRBV12-3 or TRBV12-4 and TRBJ1-5, with D maybe TRBD1 (6 bases). The CDR3 has 13 amino acids. With 6 bases removed from V and 6 bases from J, the gap between germline ends came to 12 bases. CDR3 sequence (DNA): TGTGCCAGCAGCAGTACAGGGTCTCAGCCCCAGCATTTT. Its protein is CASSSTGSQPQHF.

The chain combines TRBV9 with TRBJ1-1; D gene unclear. The CDR3 loop spans 11 amino acids. The V end was cut by 10 bases, the J end by 0 bases, with 7 bases between. The germline V gene encodes CDR1 SGDLS and CDR2 YYNGEE. The CDR3 protein is CAAFLNTEAFF. CDR3 in DNA: TGTGCCGCCTTCTTGAACACTGAAGCTTTCTTT. The variable domain in full, with the rest retrieved from reference TRBV9 and TRBJ1-1, is DSGVTQTPKHLITATGQRVTLRCSPRSGDLSVYWYQQSLDQGLQFLIQYYNGEERAKGNILERFSAQQFPDLHSELNLSSLELGDSALYFCAAFLNTEAFFGQGTRLTVV.

Only a few counts were recorded for this clonotype. The chain links TRBV10-3 to TRBJ2-1; tentative D call: TRBD2 (5 bases). CDR1 and CDR2 from the germline V gene are ENHRY and SYGVKD. There are 13 residues in the CDR3. Trimming removed 5 bases at V and 5 bases at J, with 10 bases between. The CDR3 bases are TGTGCCATCAGTTTGGGAGCGGACAATGAGCAGTTCTTC. It yields the protein CAISLGADNEQFF.

The chain links TRBV11-2 to TRBJ2-7; TRBD1 agrees at 10 bases. V dropped 5 bases and J dropped 5; count of bases not matched to a gene: 12. Germline V gene sequence: CDR1 SGHAT, CDR2 FQNNGV. This CDR3 spans 16 amino acids. The CDR3 nucleotides are TGTGCCAGCAGCCTGACCCGGGACAGGGGACGGAACGAGCAGTACTTC. Translating it yields CASSLTRDRGRNEQYF.

The chain recombines TRBV5-6 with TRBJ1-2, with 8 bases fitting TRBD1. With V trimmed by 6 bases and J by 8 bases, 9 bases remained unmatched. This CDR3 has 13 amino acids. Germline CDR1 SGHDT, CDR2 YYEEEE. CDR3 in DNA: TGTGCCAGCACTCCGGACAGGGTAATCGGCTACACCTTC. This gives the protein CASTPDRVIGYTF.

This clonotype was seen more than once but under ten times. The CDR3: CATSRAGGIQADTQYF. Here the CDR3 DNA reads TGTGCCACCAGCAGAGCGGGAGGGATTCAGGCAGATACGCAGTATTTT. The chain recombines TRBV15 with TRBJ2-3; TRBD2 aligns across 8 bases. V lost 1 base, J lost 4 bases, and 7 bases stayed unmatched. Germline CDR1 and CDR2: LNHNV and YYDKDF (reference sequence). The CDR3 is made up of 16 amino acids. Variable domain in full (rest from reference TRBV15 and TRBJ2-3): DAMVIQNPRYQVTQFGKPVTLSCSQTLNHNVMYWYQQKSSQAPKLLFHYYDKDFNNEADTPDNFQSRRPNTSFCFLDIRSPGLGDTAMYLCATSRAGGIQADTQYFGPGTRLTVL.